The entry that follows covers one T cell receptor beta chain sequence. This record comes from a study of blood T cell repertoires in COVID-19. The table came from immunoSEQ multiplex PCR; TCRdb's copy has only in-frame clones and leaves some out. The sample consists of about 380,000 clones, over 75% of them appearing once. Recovered participants had two consecutive negative NP/OP PCR tests, healthcare professional clearance, or symptom resolution. This CDR3 spans 15 amino acids. The chain combines TRBV21-1 with TRBJ2-5; the table names TRBD2, a call not compared with the DNA. TRBV21-1 is marked as a pseudogene. This receptor was identified in a woman aged 25 to 45 who had recovered from COVID-19. Sequencing used PBMCs or T cells enriched from blood (not recorded which). CDR3 DNA: TGTGCCAGCTGCGAAGGGGCTAGCGGATTGGAGACCCAGTACTTC. The encoded protein is CASCEGASGLETQYF.